Detailed here is one T cell receptor (beta chain). This specimen comes from a study of blood T cell repertoires in COVID-19. Background on the study: Whether acute or convalescent, the COVID-19 samples came from the United States, Italy and Spain. In each case, the material was cDNA or gDNA derived from T cells, B-cell-depleted T cells, or PBMCs.

The CDR3 consists of 16 residues. V was clipped by 0 bases and J by 7 bases; unmatched bases: 8. The V gene's germline CDR1 is SGHRS and CDR2 YFSETQ. As handled by the study authors: For nucleated cells, counts were estimated from reference gene primer amplification. Sequencing was performed with immunoSEQ multiplex PCR; in TCRdb, only in-frame clones are kept and a portion is missing. The V and J calls and clone size were taken over from that table, and D and trimming were inferred from the DNA. The top ten hold 2% to 2.5% of the sample, which has around 140,000 clones, around nine tenths seen once.

The receptor's source is an older man with active COVID-19. V and J are TRBV5-1 and TRBJ2-2; TRBD1 matches 8 bases. The specimen was peripheral blood. This CDR3 reads CASSLVLGQGIGELFF. Written as DNA, the CDR3 is TGCGCCAGCAGCTTGGTTTTAGGACAGGGTATCGGGGAGCTGTTTTTT. The whole variable domain, remainder taken from reference TRBV5-1 and TRBJ2-2, is KAGVTQTPRYLIKTRGQQVTLSCSPISGHRSVSWYQQTPGQGLQFLFEYFSETQRNKGNFPGRFSGRQFSNSRSEMNVSTLELGDSALYLCASSLVLGQGIGELFFGEGSRLTVL.